This T cell receptor (beta chain) stems from a study of control samples from healthy donors and cancer patients. The V segment lost 3 bases and the J segment 9 bases; nucleotides outside the gene matches: 9. The germline V gene encodes CDR1 KGHDR and CDR2 SFDVKD. The CDR3 spans 16 residues. This clone is categorized as large (0.1 to 1%). TCRdb keeps only in-frame clones here, not all; method: immunoSEQ multiplex PCR. The table lists 90,000 to 150,000 clones, more than 75% of them singletons. Sequencing was performed on blood. This TCR was recovered from a man aged 25-45 years in good health. J is TRBJ2-1 and V is TRBV24-1, with TRBD2 matching over 11 bases. The CDR3 region is CATSDPASGGIGEQFF. DNA for the CDR3: TGTGCCACCAGTGATCCAGCTAGCGGGGGGATCGGTGAGCAGTTCTTC.